This T cell receptor beta chain was retrieved from a study of T cell responses to AZD1222 COVID-19 vaccine. Study-level findings and limits: Vaccine-associated CD4 TCRs ranged over spike, dominating at 160-218 and 743-854. Increases in Spike-specific TCR breadth and depth were seen after two AZD1222 doses. Nearly half of spike-specific TCRs reportedly target unmutated variant regions.

About this clone: Its antigen is not known.

The CDR3 contains 15 residues. V lost 2 bases and J 2 bases, leaving 13 bases between the germline ends. Germline assignment: CDR1 GTSNPN and CDR2 SVGIG (reference sequence). Repertoires were generated with immunoSEQ multiplex PCR, while TCRdb's copy carries only in-frame clones and drops some. The profile shows some 150,000 clones, 90% of them singletons. The input for sequencing was peripheral blood, taken 28 days after the second AZD1222 dose. The sequence was collected from an adult who received the AZD1222 COVID-19 vaccine. The chain carries TRBV30 and TRBJ1-5; D ambiguous. DNA for the CDR3: TGTGCCTGGAGTTTAGCGGGGAATGGCAATCAGCCCCAGCATTTT. It is translated as CAWSLAGNGNQPQHF.